Below are 12 T cell receptor beta chains sequenced from a single sample in a study of T cells in tuberculosis. The assay was immunoSEQ multiplex PCR, and TCRdb's table has in-frame clones only and misses some. This table has about 35,000 clones, around 90% appearing once. The time point here: new active TB diagnosis, blood taken before or within 7 days of starting treatment. Sample: PBMCs, taken at tuberculosis diagnosis. The receptors here all came from an adult with tuberculosis.

The chain links TRBV27 to TRBJ2-7; TRBD1 matches 11 bases. V gave up 3 bases and J gave up 6 bases; unmatched junction bases: 10. CDR3 size: 16 residues. Germline assignment: CDR1 MNHEY and CDR2 SMNVEV (reference sequence). The CDR3 coding sequence is TGTGCCAGCAGTTTCCGAGGACAGGGGGCGAAGAGCGAGCAGTACTTC. Amino acids: CASSFRGQGAKSEQYF.

The rearrangement links TRBV29-1 to TRBJ2-1; 8 bases align to TRBD2. V gave up 1 base and J gave up 5 bases; unmatched junction bases: 4. The V gene's germline CDR1 is SQVTM and CDR2 ANQGSEA. The CDR3 extends over 14 amino acids. CDR3 in amino acids: CSVEGAGVHNEQFF. The CDR3 DNA is TGCAGCGTTGAAGGAGCGGGGGTCCACAATGAGCAGTTCTTC.

CDR3 sequence: CASSTTQAETQYF. Here the CDR3 DNA reads TGTGCCAGCAGCACAACCCAGGCGGAGACCCAGTACTTC. This sequence joins TRBV7-2 and TRBJ2-5; D unresolved. CDR1 is SGHTA, CDR2 FQGNSA, per germline. The CDR3 loop spans 13 amino acids. With 5 bases removed from V and 5 bases from J, the gap between germline ends came to 12 bases.

This clone was observed a handful of times. The rearrangement links TRBV4-1 to TRBJ2-7; D is uncertain. Germline CDR1 MGHRA, CDR2 YSYEKL. V was clipped by 0 bases and J by 3 bases, with 6 bases between them. The CDR3 is made up of 13 amino acids. This CDR3 reads CASSQDPYYEQYF. CDR3 DNA sequence: TGCGCCAGCAGCCAAGATCCCTACTACGAGCAGTACTTC.

This chain uses TRBV18 with TRBJ2-3; D is perhaps TRBD2 (6 bases). The CDR3 extends over 16 amino acids. Germline values: CDR1 KGHSH, CDR2 LQKENI. V was pared by 1 base and J by 3 bases, with 14 bases between. CDR3 protein: CASSPLSGGRTDTQYF. The DNA of the CDR3 is TGTGCCAGCTCACCACTTTCCGGGGGAAGGACAGATACGCAGTATTTT.

V and J are TRBV4-1 and TRBJ2-2; 7 bases align to TRBD2. CDR1 and CDR2 from the germline V gene are MGHRA and YSYEKL. Losses at the gene ends were 4 bases for V and 3 bases for J; bases not matched to a gene: 11. CDR3 length: 17 amino acids. CDR3 in amino acids: CASSPMQAGVDTGELFF. CDR3 coding DNA: TGCGCCAGCAGCCCAATGCAGGCGGGGGTCGACACCGGGGAGCTGTTTTTT.

In this sample, this clone turned up once. V and J are TRBV4-1 and TRBJ2-2; TRBD2 might be the D (6 bases). There are 20 residues in the CDR3. The germline CDR1 and CDR2 sequences are MGHRA and YSYEKL. V lost 4 bases, J lost 10 bases, and 34 bases lay in between. The CDR3 here is CASSPEPGEAPFTPGKELFF. The CDR3 bases are TGCGCCAGCAGCCCAGAGCCGGGAGAGGCCCCATTTACACCGGGGAAGGAGCTGTTTTTT.

This clone was found once. This rearrangement joins TRBV30 to TRBJ2-7, with 8 bases that match TRBD2. The germline V gene has CDR1 GTSNPN and CDR2 SVGIG (reference sequence). V shed 2 bases, J shed 2 bases, and the junction held 2 bases outside the gene matches. The CDR3 runs to 13 residues. Written as DNA, the CDR3 is TGTGCCTGGAGTAGCGGGAGTGCCTACGAGCAGTACTTC. Amino acids: CAWSSGSAYEQYF.

This chain uses TRBV15 with TRBJ1-6; 9 bases match TRBD1. The germline V gene encodes CDR1 LNHNV and CDR2 YYDKDF (reference sequence). The CDR3 is made up of 15 amino acids. Losses at the gene ends were 8 bases for V and 9 bases for J; bases not matched to a gene: 11. CDR3 coding DNA: TGTGCCACCTCGCCGCGGGGACAGGGCACTTCACCCCTCCACTTT. This encodes CATSPRGQGTSPLHF.

V usage is TRBV10-3 and J usage is TRBJ1-2; 8 nucleotides agree with TRBD1. This CDR3 spans 14 amino acids. Trimming removed 1 base from V and 6 bases from J; junction bases left unmatched: 4. CDR1 is ENHRY and CDR2 is SYGVKD in the germline V gene. The DNA of the CDR3 is TGTGCCATCAGTGAGTTTGACAGGGGAGATGGCTACACCTTC. This gives the protein CAISEFDRGDGYTF.

This clone was recorded only once. The V and J genes are TRBV27 and TRBJ2-7; 11 nucleotides match TRBD2. This CDR3 has 16 amino acids. Germline V gene data show CDR1 as MNHEY and CDR2 as SMNVEV (reference sequence). V shed 6 bases, J shed 3 bases, and the junction held 10 bases outside the gene matches. The CDR3 protein is CASRTSSGGNYYEQYF. The CDR3 DNA reads as TGTGCCAGCAGGACCTCTAGCGGGGGGAATTACTACGAGCAGTACTTC.

V usage is TRBV23-1 and J usage is TRBJ2-1, with 10 bases matching TRBD1. TRBV23-1 is recorded as an ORF, its role being uncertain. The V segment lost 2 bases and the J segment 7 bases; nucleotides outside the gene matches: 11. The CDR3 loop spans 17 amino acids. The CDR3 reads CASSQTRQGAKSNEQFF. For the CDR3, the DNA is TGCGCCAGCAGTCAAACTAGACAGGGGGCGAAGAGTAATGAGCAGTTCTTC.